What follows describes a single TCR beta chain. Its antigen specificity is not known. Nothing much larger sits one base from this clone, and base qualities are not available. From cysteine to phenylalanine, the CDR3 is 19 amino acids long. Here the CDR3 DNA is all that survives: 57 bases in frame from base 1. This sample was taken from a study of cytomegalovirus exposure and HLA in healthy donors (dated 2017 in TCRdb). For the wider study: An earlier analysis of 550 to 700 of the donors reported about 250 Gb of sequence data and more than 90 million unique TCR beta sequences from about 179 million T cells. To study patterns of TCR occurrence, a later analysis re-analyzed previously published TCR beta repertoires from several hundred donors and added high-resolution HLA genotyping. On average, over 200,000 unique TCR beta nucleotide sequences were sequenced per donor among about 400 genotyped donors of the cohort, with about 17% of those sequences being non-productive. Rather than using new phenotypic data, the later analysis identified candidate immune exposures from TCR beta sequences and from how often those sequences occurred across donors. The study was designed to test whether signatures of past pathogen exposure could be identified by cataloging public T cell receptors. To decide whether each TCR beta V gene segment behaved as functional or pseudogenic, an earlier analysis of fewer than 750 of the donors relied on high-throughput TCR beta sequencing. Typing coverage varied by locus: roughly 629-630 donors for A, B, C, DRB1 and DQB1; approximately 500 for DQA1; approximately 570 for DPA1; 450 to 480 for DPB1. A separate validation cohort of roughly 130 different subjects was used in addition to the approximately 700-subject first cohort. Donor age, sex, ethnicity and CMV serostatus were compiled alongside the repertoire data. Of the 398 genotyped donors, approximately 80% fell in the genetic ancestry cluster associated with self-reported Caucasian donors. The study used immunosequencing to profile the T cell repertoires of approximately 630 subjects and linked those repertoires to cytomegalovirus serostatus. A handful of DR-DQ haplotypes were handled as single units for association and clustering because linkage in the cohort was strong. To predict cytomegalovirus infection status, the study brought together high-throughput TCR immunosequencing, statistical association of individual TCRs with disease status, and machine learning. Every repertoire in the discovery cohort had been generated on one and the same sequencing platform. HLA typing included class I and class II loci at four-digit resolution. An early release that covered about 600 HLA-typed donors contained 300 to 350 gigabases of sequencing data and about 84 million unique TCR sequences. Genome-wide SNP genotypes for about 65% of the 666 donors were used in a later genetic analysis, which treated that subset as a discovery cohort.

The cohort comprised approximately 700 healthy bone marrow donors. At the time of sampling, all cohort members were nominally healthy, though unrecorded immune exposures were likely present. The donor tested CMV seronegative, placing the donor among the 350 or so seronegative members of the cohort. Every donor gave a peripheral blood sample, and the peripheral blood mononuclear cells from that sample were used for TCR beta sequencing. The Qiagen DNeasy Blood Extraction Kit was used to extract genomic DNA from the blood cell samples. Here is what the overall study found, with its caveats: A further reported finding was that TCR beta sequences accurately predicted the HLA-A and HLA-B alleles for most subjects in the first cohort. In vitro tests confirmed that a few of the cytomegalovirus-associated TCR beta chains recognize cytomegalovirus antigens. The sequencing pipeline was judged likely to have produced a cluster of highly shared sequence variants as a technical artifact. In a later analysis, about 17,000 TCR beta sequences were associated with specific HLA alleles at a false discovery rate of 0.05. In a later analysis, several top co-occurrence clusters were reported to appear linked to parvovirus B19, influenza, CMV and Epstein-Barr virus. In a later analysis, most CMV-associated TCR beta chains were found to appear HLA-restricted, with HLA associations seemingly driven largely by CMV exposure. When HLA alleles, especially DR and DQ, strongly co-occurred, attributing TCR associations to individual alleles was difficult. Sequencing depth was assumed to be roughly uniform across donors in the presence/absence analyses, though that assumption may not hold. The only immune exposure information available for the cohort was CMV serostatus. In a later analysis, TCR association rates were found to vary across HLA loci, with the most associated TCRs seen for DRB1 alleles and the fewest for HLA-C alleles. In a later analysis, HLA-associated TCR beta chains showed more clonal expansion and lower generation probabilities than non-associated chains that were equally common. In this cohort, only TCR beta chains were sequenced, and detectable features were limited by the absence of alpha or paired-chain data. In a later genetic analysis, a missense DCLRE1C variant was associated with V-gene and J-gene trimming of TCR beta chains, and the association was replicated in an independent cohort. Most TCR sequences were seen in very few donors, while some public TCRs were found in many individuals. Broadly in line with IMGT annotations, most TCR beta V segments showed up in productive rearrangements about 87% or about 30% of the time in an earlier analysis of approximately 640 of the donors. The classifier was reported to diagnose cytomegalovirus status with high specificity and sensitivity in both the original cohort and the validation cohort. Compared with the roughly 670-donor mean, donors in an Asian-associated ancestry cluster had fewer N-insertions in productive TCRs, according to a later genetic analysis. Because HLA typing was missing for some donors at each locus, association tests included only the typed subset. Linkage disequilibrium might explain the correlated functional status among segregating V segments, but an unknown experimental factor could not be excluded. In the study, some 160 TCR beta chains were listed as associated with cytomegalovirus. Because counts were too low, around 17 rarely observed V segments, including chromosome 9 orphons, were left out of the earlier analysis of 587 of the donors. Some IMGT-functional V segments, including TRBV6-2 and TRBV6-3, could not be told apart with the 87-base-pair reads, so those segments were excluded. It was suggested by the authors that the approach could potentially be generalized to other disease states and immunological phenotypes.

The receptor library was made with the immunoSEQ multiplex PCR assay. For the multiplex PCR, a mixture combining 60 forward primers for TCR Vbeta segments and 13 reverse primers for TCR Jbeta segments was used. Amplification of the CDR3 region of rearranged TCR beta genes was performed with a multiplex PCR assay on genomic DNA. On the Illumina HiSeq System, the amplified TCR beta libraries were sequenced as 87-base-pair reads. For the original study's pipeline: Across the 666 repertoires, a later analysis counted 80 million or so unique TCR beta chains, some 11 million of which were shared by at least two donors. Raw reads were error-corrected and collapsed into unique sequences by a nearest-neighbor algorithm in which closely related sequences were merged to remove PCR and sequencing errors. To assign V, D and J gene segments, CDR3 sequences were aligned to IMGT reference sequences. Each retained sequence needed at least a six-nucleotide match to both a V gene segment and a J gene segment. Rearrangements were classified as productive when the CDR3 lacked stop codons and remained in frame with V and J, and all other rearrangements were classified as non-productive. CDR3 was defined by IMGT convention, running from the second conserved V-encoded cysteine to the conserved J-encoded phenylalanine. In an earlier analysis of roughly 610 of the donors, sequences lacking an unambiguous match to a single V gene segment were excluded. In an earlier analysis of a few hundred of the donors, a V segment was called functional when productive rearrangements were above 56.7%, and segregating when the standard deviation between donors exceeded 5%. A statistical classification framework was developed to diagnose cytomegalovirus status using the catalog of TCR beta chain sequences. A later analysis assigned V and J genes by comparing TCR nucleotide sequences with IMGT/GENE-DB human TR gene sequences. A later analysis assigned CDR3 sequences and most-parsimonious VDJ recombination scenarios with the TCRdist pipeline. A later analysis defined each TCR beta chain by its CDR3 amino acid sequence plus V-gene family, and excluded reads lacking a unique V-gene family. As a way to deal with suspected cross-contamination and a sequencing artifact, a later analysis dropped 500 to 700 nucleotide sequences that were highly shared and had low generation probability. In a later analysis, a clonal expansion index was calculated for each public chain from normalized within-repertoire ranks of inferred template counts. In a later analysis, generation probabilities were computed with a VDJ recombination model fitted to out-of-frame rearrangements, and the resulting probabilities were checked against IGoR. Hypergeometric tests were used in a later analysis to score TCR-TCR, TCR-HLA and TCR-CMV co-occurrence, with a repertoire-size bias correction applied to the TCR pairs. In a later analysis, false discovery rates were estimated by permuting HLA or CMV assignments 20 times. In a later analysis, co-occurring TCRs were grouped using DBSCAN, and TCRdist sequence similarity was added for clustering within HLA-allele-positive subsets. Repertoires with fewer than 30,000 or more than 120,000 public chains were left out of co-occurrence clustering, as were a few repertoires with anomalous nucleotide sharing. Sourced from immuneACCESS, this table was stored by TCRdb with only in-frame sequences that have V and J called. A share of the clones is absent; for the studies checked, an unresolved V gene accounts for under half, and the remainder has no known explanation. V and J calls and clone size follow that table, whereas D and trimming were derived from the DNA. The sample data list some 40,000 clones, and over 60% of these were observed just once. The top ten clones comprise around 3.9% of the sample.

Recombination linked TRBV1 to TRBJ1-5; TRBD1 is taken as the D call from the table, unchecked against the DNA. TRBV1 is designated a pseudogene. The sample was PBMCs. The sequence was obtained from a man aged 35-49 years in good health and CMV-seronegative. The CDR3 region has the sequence CTSSQSGTGQQRGNQPQHF. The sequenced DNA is TGCACCAGCAGCCAATCCGGGACAGGGCAGCAAAGGGGCAATCAGCCCCAGCATTTT.